This TCR beta chain was identified during a study of sequential checkpoint blockade in melanoma. Study at large: Randomization was 1:1 between first-line nivolumab→ipilimumab and ipilimumab→nivolumab.

Treatment defined: randomized to nivolumab then ipilimumab (arm A) or the reverse (arm B). Patients had received no earlier DNA-damaging chemotherapy. The V gene lost 5 bases and the J gene lost 9 bases, with 17 bases spanning the gap. This CDR3 has 13 residues. This clone has more than one count but fewer than ten. The data were produced by immunoSEQ multiplex PCR, yet TCRdb's version contains in-frame clones alone and is incomplete. The repertoire has about 6,900 clones, roughly a quarter of them found once; the top ten carry 8.5% to 10%. This sample comprised tumor tissue (inferred from file names), obtained from a patient given nivolumab and ipilimumab in sequence. The V and J genes are TRBV7-1 and TRBJ2-7; tentative D call: TRBD2 (6 bases). TRBV7-1 is flagged as an ORF with uncertain function. The clonotype comes from a human donor with melanoma. The CDR3 nucleotides are TGTGCCAGCAGCGTTGATCCTGGAGGGGCGCAGTACGTC. Its protein product is CASSVDPGGAQYV.